A selection of T cell receptor beta chains follows, all from one sample in a study of T-cell memory formation after mild COVID-19. One entry per CDR3 protein results from TCRdb running MiXCR on the 5' RACE reads. The sample records about 200,000 distinct CDR3 sequences, 9.5% being singletons. What was sequenced was PBMCs or a T cell subset sorted from them (not recorded which). The receptors come from a young man who had mild COVID-19 (a few samples of this study predate the infection). Cell type and time point are not known. Each CDR3 is given with its conserved first and last residue. Each record gives: V gene, J gene, D gene, clone size, CDR3 DNA, CDR3 protein. The D gene is left open where the match is weak. The size entry is marked missing in some rows and otherwise reads once, few, many or a size class.

v_call: TRBV11-2; j_call: TRBJ2-2; d_call: .; clone_size: .; cdr3_nt: TGTGCCAGCAGCTTAGGATTAGGGGATCGTACCGGGGAGCTGTTTTTT; cdr3_aa: CASSLGLGDRTGELFF
v_call: TRBV4-2; j_call: TRBJ1-1; d_call: TRBD1; clone_size: .; cdr3_nt: TGTGCCAGCAGCTCAACAGGGGGCGTGGGATTGAACACTGAAGCTTTCTTT; cdr3_aa: CASSSTGGVGLNTEAFF
v_call: TRBV7-9; j_call: TRBJ2-7; d_call: .; clone_size: .; cdr3_nt: TGTGCCAGCAGCATTAAGAGTGGTCAGGGTGCCTACGAGCAGTACTTC; cdr3_aa: CASSIKSGQGAYEQYF
v_call: TRBV7-2; j_call: TRBJ2-1; d_call: .; clone_size: many; cdr3_nt: TGTGCCAGCAGCTTAGGGCCGACTGGACACAATGAGCAGTTCTTC; cdr3_aa: CASSLGPTGHNEQFF
v_call: TRBV24-1; j_call: TRBJ2-7; d_call: .; clone_size: few; cdr3_nt: TGTGCCACCCCCTCGGGGGCCGTAGGGTACGAGCAGTACTTC; cdr3_aa: CATPSGAVGYEQYF
v_call: TRBV6-2/TRBV6-3; j_call: TRBJ1-1; d_call: .; clone_size: few; cdr3_nt: TGTGCCAGCACCCCCGGGGGGTCATCTAAAGCTTTCTTT; cdr3_aa: CASTPGGSSKAFF
v_call: TRBV12-3/TRBV12-4; j_call: TRBJ2-2; d_call: TRBD2; clone_size: .; cdr3_nt: TGTGCCAGCAGTCCCGGGGGGGGCCGGTATACCGGGGAGCTGTTTTTT; cdr3_aa: CASSPGGGRYTGELFF
v_call: TRBV15; j_call: TRBJ2-7; d_call: .; clone_size: .; cdr3_nt: TGTGCCACCAGCAGCTCCGGGACAATTAACGAGCAGTACTTC; cdr3_aa: CATSSSGTINEQYF
v_call: TRBV5-1; j_call: TRBJ2-7; d_call: TRBD2; clone_size: .; cdr3_nt: TGCGCCAGCAGCCCCTGGCTGGGACTAGCGGGGGGGATGGACGAGCAGTACTTC; cdr3_aa: CASSPWLGLAGGMDEQYF
v_call: TRBV27; j_call: TRBJ1-3; d_call: .; clone_size: .; cdr3_nt: TGTGCCAGCAGAGACATTGGAAACACCATATATTTT; cdr3_aa: CASRDIGNTIYF
v_call: TRBV5-1; j_call: TRBJ2-5; d_call: .; clone_size: many; cdr3_nt: TGCGCCAGCAGCTTGGGGACAGTACTGCAAGAGACCCAGTACTTC; cdr3_aa: CASSLGTVLQETQYF
v_call: TRBV24-1; j_call: TRBJ2-2; d_call: .; clone_size: .; cdr3_nt: TGTGCCACCAGTGAGGAAGGTGGTTCGGCCGGGGAGCTGTTTTTT; cdr3_aa: CATSEEGGSAGELFF
v_call: TRBV6-5; j_call: TRBJ2-5; d_call: .; clone_size: .; cdr3_nt: TGTGCCAGCAGTTACCCGGGGGCCGGGGAGACCCAGTACTTC; cdr3_aa: CASSYPGAGETQYF
v_call: TRBV4-3; j_call: TRBJ2-5; d_call: .; clone_size: few; cdr3_nt: TGCGCCAGCAGCCAAGATTACGGCGAGACCCAGTACTTC; cdr3_aa: CASSQDYGETQYF
v_call: TRBV6-6; j_call: TRBJ2-1; d_call: TRBD1; clone_size: .; cdr3_nt: TGTGCCAGCAGTCAAACCCGGGACAGGGGGCTCAATGAGCAGTTCTTC; cdr3_aa: CASSQTRDRGLNEQFF
v_call: TRBV7-9; j_call: TRBJ2-4; d_call: TRBD2; clone_size: few; cdr3_nt: TGTGCCAGCAGCTTACGTCCTTTAGCGGGTACGGCCAAAAACATTCAGTACTTC; cdr3_aa: CASSLRPLAGTAKNIQYF
v_call: TRBV4-2; j_call: TRBJ2-2; d_call: .; clone_size: few; cdr3_nt: TGTGCCAGCAGCCCCTACAAGGACAGTCCCGGGGAGCTGTTTTTT; cdr3_aa: CASSPYKDSPGELFF
v_call: TRBV5-1; j_call: TRBJ2-7; d_call: .; clone_size: few; cdr3_nt: TGCGCCAGCAGCCCTTTTGGGGCCTACGAGCAGTACTTC; cdr3_aa: CASSPFGAYEQYF
v_call: TRBV4-1; j_call: TRBJ2-5; d_call: .; clone_size: many; cdr3_nt: TGCGCCAGCAGCCAAGATCGGGAAGAGAGAGGTTTTTTCTTC; cdr3_aa: CASSQDREERGFFF
v_call: TRBV7-9; j_call: TRBJ1-1; d_call: .; clone_size: few; cdr3_nt: TGTGCCAGCAGCCCCGGACGTACGAACACTGAAGCTTTCTTT; cdr3_aa: CASSPGRTNTEAFF
v_call: TRBV4-3; j_call: TRBJ1-1; d_call: .; clone_size: .; cdr3_nt: TGCGCCAGCAGCCAAGATTTGTTTGCTGAAGCTTTCTTT; cdr3_aa: CASSQDLFAEAFF
v_call: TRBV7-9; j_call: TRBJ2-1; d_call: TRBD2; clone_size: .; cdr3_nt: TGTGCCAGCACCGGGGGGGGTTACAATGAGCAGTTCTTC; cdr3_aa: CASTGGGYNEQFF
v_call: TRBV3-1; j_call: TRBJ1-6; d_call: .; clone_size: few; cdr3_nt: TGTGCCAGCAGCCCCCGTGGGGGGTTGAGCTCCTATAATTCACCCCTCCACTTT; cdr3_aa: CASSPRGGLSSYNSPLHF
v_call: TRBV2; j_call: TRBJ1-2; d_call: .; clone_size: many; cdr3_nt: TGTGCCAGCAGTGGCACGGGGGCGCAGGGCTATGGCTACACCTTC; cdr3_aa: CASSGTGAQGYGYTF
v_call: TRBV20-1; j_call: TRBJ1-6; d_call: .; clone_size: .; cdr3_nt: TGCAGTGCTACCGCGGGGGGCCCTAAATGGGATTCACCCCTCCACTTT; cdr3_aa: CSATAGGPKWDSPLHF
v_call: TRBV20-1; j_call: TRBJ2-5; d_call: TRBD2; clone_size: few; cdr3_nt: TGCAGTGCTAGAGCGACTAGCGGCAAAGAGACCCAGTACTTC; cdr3_aa: CSARATSGKETQYF
v_call: TRBV6-2/TRBV6-3; j_call: TRBJ1-5; d_call: .; clone_size: few; cdr3_nt: TGTGCCAGCAGTTACTCGAGTTGGGGGAGGCAAAGCAATCAGCCCCAGCATTTT; cdr3_aa: CASSYSSWGRQSNQPQHF
v_call: TRBV7-6; j_call: TRBJ2-7; d_call: .; clone_size: .; cdr3_nt: TGTGCCAGCAGCTTATTACAGGGTAGTCCCTACGAGCAGTACTTC; cdr3_aa: CASSLLQGSPYEQYF